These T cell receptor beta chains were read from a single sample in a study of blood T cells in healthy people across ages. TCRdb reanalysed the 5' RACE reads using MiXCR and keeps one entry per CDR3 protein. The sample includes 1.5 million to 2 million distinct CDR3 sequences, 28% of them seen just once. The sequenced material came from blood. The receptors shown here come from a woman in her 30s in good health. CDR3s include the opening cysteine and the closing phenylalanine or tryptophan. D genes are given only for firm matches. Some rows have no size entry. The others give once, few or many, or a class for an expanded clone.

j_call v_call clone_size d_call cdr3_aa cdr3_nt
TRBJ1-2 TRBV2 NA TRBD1 CASRTIRGPNYDYTF TGTGCCAGCAGGACCATCAGGGGGCCTAACTATGACTACACCTTC
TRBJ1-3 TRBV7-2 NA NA CASSRRGRSGNTIYF TGTGCCAGCAGCCGGCGGGGCCGCTCTGGAAACACCATATATTTT
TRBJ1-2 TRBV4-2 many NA CASSQDRTATGYTF TGTGCCAGCAGCCAAGATCGAACTGCTACTGGCTACACCTTC
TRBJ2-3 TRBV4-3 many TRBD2 CASSQGTSGWRDTQYF TGCGCCAGCAGCCAAGGGACTAGCGGCTGGCGGGATACGCAGTATTTT
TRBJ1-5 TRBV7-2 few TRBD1 CASSLGQGRGNQPQHF TGTGCCAGCAGCTTAGGACAGGGCCGGGGCAATCAGCCCCAGCATTTT
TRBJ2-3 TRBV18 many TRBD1 CASSPGTGDTQYF TGTGCCAGCTCACCAGGGACAGGGGATACGCAGTATTTT
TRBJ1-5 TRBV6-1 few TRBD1 CASSEKRQGGQPQHF TGTGCCAGCAGTGAAAAAAGACAGGGAGGCCAGCCCCAGCATTTT
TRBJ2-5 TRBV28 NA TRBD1 CASSRTGSNIKQYF TGTGCCAGCAGTCGGACAGGGAGCAACATTAAGCAGTACTTC
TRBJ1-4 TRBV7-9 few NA CASALTTNEKLFF TGTGCCAGCGCCCTAACAACTAATGAAAAACTGTTTTTT
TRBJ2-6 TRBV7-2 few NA CASSSRWGSGANVLTF TGTGCCAGCAGCTCTCGGTGGGGGTCTGGGGCCAACGTCCTGACTTTC
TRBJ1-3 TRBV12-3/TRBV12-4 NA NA CASTVRGAGNTIYF TGTGCCAGCACCGTCCGGGGGGCTGGAAACACCATATATTTT
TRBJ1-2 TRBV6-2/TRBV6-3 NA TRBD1 CARALDRGLANYGYTF TGTGCCAGAGCTTTGGACAGGGGGCTCGCTAACTATGGCTACACCTTC
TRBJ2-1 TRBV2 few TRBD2 CASSEIAGNEQFF TGTGCCAGCAGTGAGATAGCGGGAAATGAGCAGTTCTTC
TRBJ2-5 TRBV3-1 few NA CASSQRGREGETQYF TGTGCCAGCAGCCAAAGAGGAAGGGAAGGAGAGACCCAGTACTTC
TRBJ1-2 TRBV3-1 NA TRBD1 CASSSGQVSDGYTF TGTGCCAGCAGCAGCGGACAGGTGTCAGATGGCTACACCTTC